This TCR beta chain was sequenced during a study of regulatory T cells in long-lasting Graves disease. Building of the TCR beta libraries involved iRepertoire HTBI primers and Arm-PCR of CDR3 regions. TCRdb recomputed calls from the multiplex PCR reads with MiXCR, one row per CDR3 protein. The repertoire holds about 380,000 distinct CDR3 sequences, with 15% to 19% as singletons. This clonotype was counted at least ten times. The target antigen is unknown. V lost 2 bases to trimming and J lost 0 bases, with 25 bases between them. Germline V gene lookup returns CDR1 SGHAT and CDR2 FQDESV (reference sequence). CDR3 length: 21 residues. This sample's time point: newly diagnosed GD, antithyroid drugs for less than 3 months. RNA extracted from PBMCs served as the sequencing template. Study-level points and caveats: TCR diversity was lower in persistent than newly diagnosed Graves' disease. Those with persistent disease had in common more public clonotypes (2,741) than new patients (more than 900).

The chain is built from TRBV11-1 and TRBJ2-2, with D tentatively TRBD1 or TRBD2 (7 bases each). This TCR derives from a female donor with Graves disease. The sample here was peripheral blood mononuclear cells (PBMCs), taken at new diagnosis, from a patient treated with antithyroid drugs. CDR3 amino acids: CASSLSLGQPVGRANTGELFF. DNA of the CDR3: TGTGCCAGCAGCTTAAGCCTGGGACAGCCCGTAGGGAGGGCGAACACCGGGGAGCTGTTTTTT.